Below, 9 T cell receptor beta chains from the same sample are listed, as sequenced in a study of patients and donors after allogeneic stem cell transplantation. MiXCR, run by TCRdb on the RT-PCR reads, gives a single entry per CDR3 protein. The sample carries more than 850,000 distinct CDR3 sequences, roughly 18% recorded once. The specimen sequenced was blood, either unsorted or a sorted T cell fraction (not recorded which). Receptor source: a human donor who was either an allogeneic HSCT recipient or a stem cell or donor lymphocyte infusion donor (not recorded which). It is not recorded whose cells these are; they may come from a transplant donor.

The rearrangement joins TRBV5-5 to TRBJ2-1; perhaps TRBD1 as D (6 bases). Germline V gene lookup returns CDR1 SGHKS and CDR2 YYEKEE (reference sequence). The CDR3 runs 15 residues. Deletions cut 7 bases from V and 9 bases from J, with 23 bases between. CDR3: CASQGIASGGTEQFF. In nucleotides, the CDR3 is TGTGCCAGCCAGGGGATAGCCTCTGGCGGAACTGAGCAGTTCTTC. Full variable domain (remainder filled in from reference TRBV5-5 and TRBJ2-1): DAGVTQSPTHLIKTRGQQVTLRCSPISGHKSVSWYQQVLGQGPQFIFQYYEKEERGRGNFPDRFSARQFPNYSSELNVNALLLGDSALYLCASQGIASGGTEQFFGPGTRLTVL.

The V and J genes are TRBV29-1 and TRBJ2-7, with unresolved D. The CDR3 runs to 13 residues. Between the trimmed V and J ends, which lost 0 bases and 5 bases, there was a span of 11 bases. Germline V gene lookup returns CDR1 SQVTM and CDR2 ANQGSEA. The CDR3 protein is CSVEDPIRHEQYF. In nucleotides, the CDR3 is TGCAGCGTTGAAGACCCAATCCGACACGAGCAGTACTTC.

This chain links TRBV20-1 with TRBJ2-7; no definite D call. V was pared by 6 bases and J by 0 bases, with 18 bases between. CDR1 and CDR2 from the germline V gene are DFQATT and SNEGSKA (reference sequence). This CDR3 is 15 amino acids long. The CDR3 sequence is CSAPRRLPSSYEQYF. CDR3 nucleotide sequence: TGCAGTGCACCGAGGCGTCTCCCGAGCTCCTACGAGCAGTACTTC.

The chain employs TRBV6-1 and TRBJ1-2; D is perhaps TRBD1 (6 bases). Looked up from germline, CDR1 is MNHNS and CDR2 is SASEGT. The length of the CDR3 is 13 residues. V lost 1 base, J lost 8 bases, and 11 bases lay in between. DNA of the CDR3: TGTGCCAGCAGTGAAGTATACCAGGGGGGCTACACCTTC. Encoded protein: CASSEVYQGGYTF.

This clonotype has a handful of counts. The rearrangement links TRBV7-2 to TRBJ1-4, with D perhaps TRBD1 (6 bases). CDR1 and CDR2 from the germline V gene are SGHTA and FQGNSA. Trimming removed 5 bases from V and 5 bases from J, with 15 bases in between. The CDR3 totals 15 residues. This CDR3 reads CASSQTSGVNEKLFF. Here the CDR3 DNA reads TGTGCCAGCAGCCAAACCTCAGGGGTGAATGAAAAACTGTTTTTT.

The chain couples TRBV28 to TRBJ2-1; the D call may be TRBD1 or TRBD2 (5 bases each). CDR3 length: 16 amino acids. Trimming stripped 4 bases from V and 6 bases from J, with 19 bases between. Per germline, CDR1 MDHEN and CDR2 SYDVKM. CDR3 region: CASSSPGSGSSNEQFF. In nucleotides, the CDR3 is TGTGCCAGCAGTTCACCAGGGTCGGGGTCGTCCAATGAGCAGTTCTTC.

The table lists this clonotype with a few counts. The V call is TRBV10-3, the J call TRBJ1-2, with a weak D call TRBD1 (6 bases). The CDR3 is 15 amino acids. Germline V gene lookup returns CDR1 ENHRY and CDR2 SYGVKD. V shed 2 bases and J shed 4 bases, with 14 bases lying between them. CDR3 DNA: TGTGCCATCAGTGAGGTCCAGGGGCGCCGCTATGGCTACACCTTC. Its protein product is CAISEVQGRRYGYTF.

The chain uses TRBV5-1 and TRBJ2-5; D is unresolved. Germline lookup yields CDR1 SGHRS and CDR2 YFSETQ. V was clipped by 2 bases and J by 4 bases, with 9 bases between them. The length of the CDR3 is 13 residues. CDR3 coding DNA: TGCGCCAGCAGCTTTCGCCTCGGAGAGACCCAGTACTTC. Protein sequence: CASSFRLGETQYF.

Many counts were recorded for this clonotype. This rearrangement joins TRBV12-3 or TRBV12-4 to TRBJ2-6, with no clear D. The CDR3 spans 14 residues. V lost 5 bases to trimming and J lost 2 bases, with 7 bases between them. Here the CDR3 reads CASSDSTGANVLTF. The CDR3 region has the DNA TGTGCCAGCAGTGATTCTACTGGGGCCAACGTCCTGACTTTC.